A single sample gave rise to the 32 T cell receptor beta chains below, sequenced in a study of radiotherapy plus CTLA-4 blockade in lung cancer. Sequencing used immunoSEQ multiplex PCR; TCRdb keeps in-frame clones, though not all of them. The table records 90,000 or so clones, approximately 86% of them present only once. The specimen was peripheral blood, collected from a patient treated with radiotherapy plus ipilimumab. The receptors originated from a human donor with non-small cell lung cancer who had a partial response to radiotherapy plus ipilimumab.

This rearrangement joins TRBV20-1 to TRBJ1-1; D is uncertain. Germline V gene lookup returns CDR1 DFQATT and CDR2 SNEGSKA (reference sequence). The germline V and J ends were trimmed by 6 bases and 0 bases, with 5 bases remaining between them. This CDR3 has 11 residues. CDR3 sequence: CSAYVNTEAFF. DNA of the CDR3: TGCAGTGCCTATGTGAACACTGAAGCTTTCTTT.

The CDR3 DNA reads as TGTGCCAGCAGTGGACAGGGATCTAGCACAGATACGCAGTATTTT. It codes for CASSGQGSSTDTQYF. V is TRBV2 and J is TRBJ2-3; 7 bases agree with TRBD1. The J segment lost 0 bases and the V segment lost 4 bases, leaving 4 bases of the junction unmatched. The CDR3 is made up of 15 amino acids. From germline, CDR1 is SNHLY and CDR2 FYNNEI. Supplemented by reference TRBV2 and TRBJ2-3, the full variable domain reads EPEVTQTPSHQVTQMGQEVILRCVPISNHLYFYWYRQILGQKVEFLVSFYNNEISEKSEIFDDQFSVERPDGSNFTLKIRSTKLEDSAMYFCASSGQGSSTDTQYFGPGTRLTVL.

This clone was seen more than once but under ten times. The CDR3 sequence: CASSFEPGTGAFDGQPQHF. CDR3 DNA: TGTGCCAGCAGTTTCGAACCCGGGACAGGGGCGTTCGACGGTCAGCCCCAGCATTTT. The V and J genes are TRBV28 and TRBJ1-5; 10 bases are shared with TRBD1. The CDR3 length is 19 residues. Germline CDR1 and CDR2: MDHEN and SYDVKM. The V gene end was trimmed by 3 bases and the J gene end by 6 bases; junction bases not matched to a gene: 17.

CDR3 amino acids: CASTFRGESNQPQHF. The CDR3 nucleotides read TGTGCCAGTACGTTCAGGGGTGAGAGCAATCAGCCCCAGCATTTT. V gene TRBV19 combines with J gene TRBJ1-5; D perhaps matches TRBD1 (6 bases). Germline-derived CDR1 and CDR2 are LNHDA and SQIVND (reference sequence). The CDR3 is made up of 15 amino acids. Trimming left V 7 bases short and J 1 base short, with 14 bases between. Based on the CDR3 plus reference TRBV19 and TRBJ1-5, the full variable domain is DGGITQSPKYLFRKEGQNVTLSCEQNLNHDAMYWYRQDPGQGLRLIYYSQIVNDFQKGDIAEGYSVSREKKESFPLTVTSAQKNPTAFYLCASTFRGESNQPQHFGDGTRLSIL.

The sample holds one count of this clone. CDR3 DNA: TGTGCCAGCAGGCCCTTCGCAGATAGACAGGGTGGAAACACCATATATTTT. It yields the protein CASRPFADRQGGNTIYF. The chain carries TRBV27 and TRBJ1-3, with TRBD1 matching over 7 bases. This CDR3 has 17 residues. Germline CDR1 reads MNHEY; CDR2 reads SMNVEV (reference sequence). V shed 6 bases and J 3 bases; nucleotides not matched to a gene: 14.

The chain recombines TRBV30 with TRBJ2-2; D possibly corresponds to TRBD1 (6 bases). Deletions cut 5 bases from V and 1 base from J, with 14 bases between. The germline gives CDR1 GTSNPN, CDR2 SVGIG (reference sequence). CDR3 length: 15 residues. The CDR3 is CAWASGQLNTGELFF. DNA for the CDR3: TGTGCCTGGGCCTCGGGACAATTGAACACCGGGGAGCTGTTTTTT. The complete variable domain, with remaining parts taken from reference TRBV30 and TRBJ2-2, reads SQTIHQWPATLVQPVGSPLSLECTVEGTSNPNLYWYRQAAGRGLQLLFYSVGIGQISSEVPQNLSASRPQDRQFILSSKKLLLSDSGFYLCAWASGQLNTGELFFGEGSRLTVL.

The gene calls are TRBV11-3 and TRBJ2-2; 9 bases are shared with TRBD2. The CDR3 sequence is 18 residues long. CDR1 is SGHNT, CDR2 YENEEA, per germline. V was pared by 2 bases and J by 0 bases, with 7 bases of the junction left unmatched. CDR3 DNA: TGTGCCAGCAGCTTACTTCCTAGCGGGGTTGCGAACACCGGGGAGCTGTTTTTT. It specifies CASSLLPSGVANTGELFF.

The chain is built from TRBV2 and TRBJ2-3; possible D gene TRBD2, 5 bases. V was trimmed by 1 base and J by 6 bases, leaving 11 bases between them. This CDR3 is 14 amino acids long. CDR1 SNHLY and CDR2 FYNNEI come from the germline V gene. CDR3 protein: CASSEGRRIDTQYF. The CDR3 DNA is TGTGCCAGCAGTGAAGGACGGAGGATTGATACGCAGTATTTT.

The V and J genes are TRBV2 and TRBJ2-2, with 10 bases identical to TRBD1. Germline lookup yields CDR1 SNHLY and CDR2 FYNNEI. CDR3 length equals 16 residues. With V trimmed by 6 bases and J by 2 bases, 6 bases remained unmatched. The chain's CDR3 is CASRRQGAGNTGELFF. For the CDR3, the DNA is TGTGCCAGCAGGCGACAGGGGGCGGGAAACACCGGGGAGCTGTTTTTT. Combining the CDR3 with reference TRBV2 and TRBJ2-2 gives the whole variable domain EPEVTQTPSHQVTQMGQEVILRCVPISNHLYFYWYRQILGQKVEFLVSFYNNEISEKSEIFDDQFSVERPDGSNFTLKIRSTKLEDSAMYFCASRRQGAGNTGELFFGEGSRLTVL.

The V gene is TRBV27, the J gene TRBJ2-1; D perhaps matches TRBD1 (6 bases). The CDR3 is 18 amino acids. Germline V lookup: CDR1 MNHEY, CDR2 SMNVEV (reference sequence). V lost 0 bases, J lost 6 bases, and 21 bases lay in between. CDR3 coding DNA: TGTGCCAGCAGTTTATCAATACAGGGTCCCGGACGTAGCAATGAGCAGTTCTTC. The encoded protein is CASSLSIQGPGRSNEQFF.

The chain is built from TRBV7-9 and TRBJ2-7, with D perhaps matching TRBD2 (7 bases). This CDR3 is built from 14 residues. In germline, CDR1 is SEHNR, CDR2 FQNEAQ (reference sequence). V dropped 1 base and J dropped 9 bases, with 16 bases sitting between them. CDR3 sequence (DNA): TGTGCCAGCAGCTTAGGGGGGGGCAACTTAGGGCAGTACTTC. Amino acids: CASSLGGGNLGQYF.

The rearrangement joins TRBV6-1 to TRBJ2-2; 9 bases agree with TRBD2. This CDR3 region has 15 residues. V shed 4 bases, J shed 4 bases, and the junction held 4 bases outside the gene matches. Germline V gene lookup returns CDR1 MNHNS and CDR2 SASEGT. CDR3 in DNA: TGTGCCAGCAGTGTCAGCGGGAGGACCACCGGGGAGCTGTTTTTT. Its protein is CASSVSGRTTGELFF.

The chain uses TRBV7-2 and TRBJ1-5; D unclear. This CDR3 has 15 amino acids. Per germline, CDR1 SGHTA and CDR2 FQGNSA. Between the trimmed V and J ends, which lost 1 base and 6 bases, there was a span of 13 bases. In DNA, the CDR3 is TGTGCCAGCAGCTTAGAGGTTACGGGTGTTCAGCCCCAGCATTTT. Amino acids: CASSLEVTGVQPQHF.

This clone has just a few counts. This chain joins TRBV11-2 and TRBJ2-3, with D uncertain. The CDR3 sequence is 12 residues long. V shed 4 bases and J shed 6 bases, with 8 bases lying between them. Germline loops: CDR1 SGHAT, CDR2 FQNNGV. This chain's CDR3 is CASSYNSDTQYF. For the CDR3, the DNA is TGTGCCAGCAGCTATAACTCGGATACGCAGTATTTT.

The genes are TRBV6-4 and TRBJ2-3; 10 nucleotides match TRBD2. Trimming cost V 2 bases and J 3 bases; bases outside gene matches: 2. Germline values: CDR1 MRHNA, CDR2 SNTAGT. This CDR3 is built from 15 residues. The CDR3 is CASSDKAGGTDTQYF. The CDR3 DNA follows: TGTGCCAGCAGTGACAAAGCGGGAGGGACAGATACGCAGTATTTT.

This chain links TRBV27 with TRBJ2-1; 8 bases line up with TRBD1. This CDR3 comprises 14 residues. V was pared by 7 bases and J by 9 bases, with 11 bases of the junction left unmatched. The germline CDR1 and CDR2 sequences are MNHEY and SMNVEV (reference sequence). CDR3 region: CASNGQGRVGEQFF. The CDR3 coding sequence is TGTGCCAGCAATGGACAGGGTAGGGTCGGTGAGCAGTTCTTC.

The CDR3 DNA reads as TGTGCCAGCTCACCACCTTTAGGGCAGAGGGGACTTTCTGGAAACACCATATATTTT. As protein: CASSPPLGQRGLSGNTIYF. The chain carries TRBV18 and TRBJ1-3; D might be TRBD1 (5 bases). The CDR3 consists of 19 residues. Germline values: CDR1 KGHSH, CDR2 LQKENI. Trimming left V 0 bases short and J 1 base short, with 19 bases between.

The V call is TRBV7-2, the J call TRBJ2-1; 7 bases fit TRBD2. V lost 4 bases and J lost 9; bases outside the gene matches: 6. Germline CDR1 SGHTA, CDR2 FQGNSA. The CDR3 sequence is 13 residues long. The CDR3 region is CASSSSGRTEQFF. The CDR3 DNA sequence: TGTGCCAGCAGCTCTAGCGGTCGGACTGAGCAGTTCTTC.

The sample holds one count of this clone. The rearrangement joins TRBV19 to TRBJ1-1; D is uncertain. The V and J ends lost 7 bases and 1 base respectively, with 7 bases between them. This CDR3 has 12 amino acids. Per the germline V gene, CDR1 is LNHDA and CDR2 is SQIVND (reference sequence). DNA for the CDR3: TGTGCCAGTATGGCGGGGAACACTGAAGCTTTCTTT. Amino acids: CASMAGNTEAFF.

The CDR3 region has the DNA TGCGCCAGCAGCTATGGGCTAGCGGGAGTTGCGTACCAAGAGACCCAGTACTTC. This gives the protein CASSYGLAGVAYQETQYF. The gene calls are TRBV5-1 and TRBJ2-5, with TRBD2 matching over 10 bases. CDR3 length equals 18 residues. V shed 3 bases and J 0 bases; nucleotides not matched to a gene: 11. Germline V lookup: CDR1 SGHRS, CDR2 YFSETQ.

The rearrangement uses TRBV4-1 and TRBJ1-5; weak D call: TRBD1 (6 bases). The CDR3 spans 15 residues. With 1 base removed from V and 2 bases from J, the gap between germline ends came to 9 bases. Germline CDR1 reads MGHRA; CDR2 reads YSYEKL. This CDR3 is CASSQGAGGNQPQHF. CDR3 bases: TGCGCCAGCAGCCAAGGGGCAGGGGGCAATCAGCCCCAGCATTTT.

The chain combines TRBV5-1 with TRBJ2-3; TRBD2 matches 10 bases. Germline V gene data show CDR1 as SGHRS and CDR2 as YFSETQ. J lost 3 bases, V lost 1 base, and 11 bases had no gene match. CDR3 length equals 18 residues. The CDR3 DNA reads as TGCGCCAGCAGCTTGAGACAATCTAGCGGGAGCATGACAGATACGCAGTATTTT. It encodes CASSLRQSSGSMTDTQYF.

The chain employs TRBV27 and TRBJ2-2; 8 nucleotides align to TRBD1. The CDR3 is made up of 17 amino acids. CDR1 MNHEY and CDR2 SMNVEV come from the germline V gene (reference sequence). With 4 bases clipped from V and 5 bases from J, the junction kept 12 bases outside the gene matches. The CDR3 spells CASSSRARGRGTGELFF. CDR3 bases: TGTGCCAGCAGTTCCCGGGCCAGGGGGCGCGGGACCGGGGAGCTGTTTTTT.

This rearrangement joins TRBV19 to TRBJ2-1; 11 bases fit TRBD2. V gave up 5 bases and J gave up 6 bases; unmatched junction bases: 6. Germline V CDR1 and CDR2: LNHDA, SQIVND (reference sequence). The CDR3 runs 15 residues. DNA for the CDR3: TGTGCCAGTAGTCATACGACTAGCGGGATCAATGAGCAGTTCTTC. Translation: CASSHTTSGINEQFF.

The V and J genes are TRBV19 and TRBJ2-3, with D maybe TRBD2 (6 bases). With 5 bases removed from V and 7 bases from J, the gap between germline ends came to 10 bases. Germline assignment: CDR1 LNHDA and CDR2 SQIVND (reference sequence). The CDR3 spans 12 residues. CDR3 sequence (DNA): TGTGCCAGTAGTCCTAGCGTAAATACGCAGTATTTT. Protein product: CASSPSVNTQYF.

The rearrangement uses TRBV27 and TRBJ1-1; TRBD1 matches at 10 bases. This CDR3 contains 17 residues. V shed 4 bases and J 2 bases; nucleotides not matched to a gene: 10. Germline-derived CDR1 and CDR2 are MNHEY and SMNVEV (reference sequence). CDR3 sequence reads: CASSSMSTGGINTEAFF. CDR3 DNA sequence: TGTGCCAGCAGTTCCATGTCGACAGGGGGCATCAACACTGAAGCTTTCTTT.

CDR3 protein: CASEQGANQPQHF. The CDR3 region has the DNA TGTGCCAGCGAACAGGGAGCCAATCAGCCCCAGCATTTT. This chain connects TRBV6-6 to TRBJ1-5; perhaps TRBD1 as D (6 bases). Trimming removed 8 bases from V and 3 bases from J, with 11 bases in between. The CDR3 has 13 residues. Germline V gene sequence: CDR1 MNHNY, CDR2 SVGAGI (reference sequence).

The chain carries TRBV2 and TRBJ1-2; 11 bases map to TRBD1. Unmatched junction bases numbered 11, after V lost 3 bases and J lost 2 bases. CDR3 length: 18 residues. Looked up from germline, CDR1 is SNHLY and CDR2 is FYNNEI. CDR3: CASSELLLGDRGNYGYTF. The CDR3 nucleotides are TGTGCCAGCAGTGAGCTTCTCCTTGGGGACAGGGGGAACTATGGCTACACCTTC.

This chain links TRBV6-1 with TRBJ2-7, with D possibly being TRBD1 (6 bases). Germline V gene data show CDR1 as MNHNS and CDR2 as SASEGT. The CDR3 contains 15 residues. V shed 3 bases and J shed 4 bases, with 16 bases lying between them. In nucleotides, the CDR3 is TGTGCCAGCAGTGAGAGGACAGACAGCCTATACGAGCAGTACGTC. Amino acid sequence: CASSERTDSLYEQYV.

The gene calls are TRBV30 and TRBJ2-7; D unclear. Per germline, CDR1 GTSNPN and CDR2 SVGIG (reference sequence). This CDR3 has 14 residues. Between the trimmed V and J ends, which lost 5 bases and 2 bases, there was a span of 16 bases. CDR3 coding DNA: TGTGCCTGGGGGCTTGCCAATCTCCCCTACGAGCAGTACTTC. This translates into CAWGLANLPYEQYF. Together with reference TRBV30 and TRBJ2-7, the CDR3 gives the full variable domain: SQTIHQWPATLVQPVGSPLSLECTVEGTSNPNLYWYRQAAGRGLQLLFYSVGIGQISSEVPQNLSASRPQDRQFILSSKKLLLSDSGFYLCAWGLANLPYEQYFGPGTRLTVT.

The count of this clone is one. CDR3 region: CASSAERVTNEKLFF. The CDR3 DNA follows: TGTGCCAGCAGTGCCGAGAGGGTCACTAATGAAAAACTGTTTTTT. The V gene is TRBV7-2, the J gene TRBJ1-4; no definite D call. Germline CDR1 is SGHTA and CDR2 is FQGNSA. This CDR3 contains 15 residues. Trimming removed 6 bases at V and 2 bases at J, with 13 bases between.

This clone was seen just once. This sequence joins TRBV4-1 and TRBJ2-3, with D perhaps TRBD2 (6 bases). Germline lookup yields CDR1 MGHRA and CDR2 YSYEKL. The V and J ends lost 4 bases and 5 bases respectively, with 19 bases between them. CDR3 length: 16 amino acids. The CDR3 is CASSPGWGDQLDTQYF. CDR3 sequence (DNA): TGCGCCAGCAGCCCCGGGTGGGGGGATCAATTAGATACGCAGTATTTT.